This T cell receptor beta chain appears in the sequencing data of a study of identical twins. Findings and limits, study-wide: A cross-sectional statistical analysis, not follow-up of the same donors, supported the conclusions.

The CDR3 is made up of 15 amino acids. The V gene's germline CDR1 is SGHRS and CDR2 YFSETQ. Trimming took 5 bases from V and 3 from J, leaving 15 bases between them. The authors used template switching to add a universal primer site and gave cDNA unique molecular identifiers. Via MiXCR, TCRdb re-called the 5' RACE reads, giving one row per CDR3 protein. The sample yields under 800,000 distinct CDR3 sequences, 21% seen once. Healthy Caucasians supplied all donations. To note about this clonotype: Its antigen is unknown.

This sample was shared with a second study, whose subject was T cells expressing NK-cell markers. That investigation notes: The leading position in the CD3+CD56-NKG2C+ fraction of several donors also went to these clonotypes.

Sequenced material: PBMCs. The sequence came from a woman in her late teens or twenties in good health. V is TRBV5-1 and J is TRBJ2-1; maybe TRBD1 (5 bases). The CDR3 sequence: CASRDGQGNYNEQFF. DNA of the CDR3: TGCGCCAGCAGGGACGGACAAGGGAACTACAATGAGCAGTTCTTC.